Below are 31 T cell receptor beta chains sequenced from a single sample in a study of spatial heterogeneity in lung cancer. One entry per CDR3 protein results from TCRdb running MiXCR on the 5' RACE reads. The repertoire holds 40,000 to 45,000 distinct CDR3 sequences, with about 6.5% as singletons. Time point in this sample: sample taken at primary tumor resection. Sequences were derived from PBMCs, sampled at surgery. The receptors stem from a female donor with early-stage non-small cell lung cancer.

The table lists this clonotype with a few counts. This chain links TRBV18 with TRBJ2-1; 8 bases map to TRBD2. Looked up from germline, CDR1 is KGHSH and CDR2 is LQKENI. V lost 3 bases and J lost 6; bases outside the gene matches: 10. This CDR3 is built from 16 residues. CDR3 in DNA: TGTGCCAGCTCACCCCCCGGCGGGGGGCTTTCCAATGAGCAGTTCTTC. Its translation is CASSPPGGGLSNEQFF.

The chain links TRBV5-1 to TRBJ2-2; 8 bases fit TRBD2. Unmatched junction bases numbered 5, after V lost 4 bases and J lost 0 bases. Germline V gene sequence: CDR1 SGHRS, CDR2 YFSETQ. The CDR3 is 16 amino acids. The CDR3 region has the DNA TGCGCCAGCAGCGTATTACTAGCGGCGAACACCGGGGAGCTGTTTTTT. This codes for CASSVLLAANTGELFF.

This clonotype has just a few counts. V is TRBV19 and J is TRBJ2-1; possibly TRBD1 for D (5 bases). Looked up from germline, CDR1 is LNHDA and CDR2 is SQIVND (reference sequence). Trimming removed 2 bases at V and 6 bases at J, with 17 bases between. The CDR3 sequence is 16 residues long. CDR3 sequence reads: CASSIRQQSWGNEQFF. The CDR3 DNA reads TGTGCCAGTAGTATAAGACAGCAATCGTGGGGCAATGAGCAGTTCTTC.

This clonotype was picked up many times. The chain couples TRBV10-3 to TRBJ2-3, with 12 bases identical to TRBD2. The germline V gene has CDR1 ENHRY and CDR2 SYGVKD. The CDR3 totals 17 residues. V was clipped by 6 bases and J by 2 bases; unmatched bases: 9. The CDR3 spells CAIRRASGGDYTDTQYF. As DNA, the CDR3 is TGTGCCATCAGAAGGGCTAGCGGGGGGGACTACACAGATACGCAGTATTTT.

In this sample, this clonotype turned up many times. The CDR3 bases are TGTGCCAGCACGACTGGGGCCAACGTCCTGACTTTC. Translated, it gives CASTTGANVLTF. The rearrangement links TRBV3-1 to TRBJ2-6; no clear D gene. Germline-derived CDR1 and CDR2 are LGHDT and YNNKEL (reference sequence). Trimming took 7 bases from V and 2 from J, leaving 3 bases between them. This CDR3 is 12 amino acids long. The full variable domain, rest sourced from reference TRBV3-1 and TRBJ2-6, is DTAVSQTPKYLVTQMGNDKSIKCEQNLGHDTMYWYKQDSKKFLKIMFSYNNKELIINETVPNRFSPKSPDKAHLNLHINSLELGDSAVYFCASTTGANVLTFGAGSRLTVL.

This clonotype was seen a few times. The chain links TRBV18 to TRBJ2-2, with D unclear. This CDR3 spans 15 amino acids. CDR1 KGHSH and CDR2 LQKENI come from the germline V gene. The ends were cut back, 0 bases at V and 4 bases at J, with 9 bases in the middle. This CDR3 reads CASSPPDRGTGELFF. DNA for the CDR3: TGTGCCAGCTCACCACCCGATAGAGGCACCGGGGAGCTGTTTTTT. The complete variable domain, with remaining parts taken from reference TRBV18 and TRBJ2-2, reads NAGVMQNPRHLVRRRGQEARLRCSPMKGHSHVYWYRQLPEEGLKFMVYLQKENIIDESGMPKERFSAEFPKEGPSILRIQQVVRGDSAAYFCASSPPDRGTGELFFGEGSRLTVL.

The table lists this clonotype with many counts. The V gene is TRBV7-2, the J gene TRBJ1-1; a possible D gene is TRBD1 (5 bases). This CDR3 spans 13 amino acids. The V end lost 3 bases, the J end lost 2 bases, and 7 bases lay between the germline ends. Germline values: CDR1 SGHTA, CDR2 FQGNSA. The DNA of the CDR3 is TGTGCCAGCAGCTTGGGACGTAACACTGAAGCTTTCTTT. Translated: CASSLGRNTEAFF.

The sample holds many counts of this clonotype. The CDR3 is CASSIQGNTEAFF. The CDR3 region has the DNA TGTGCCAGCAGCATACAGGGGAACACTGAAGCTTTCTTT. The chain recombines TRBV7-9 with TRBJ1-1; maybe TRBD1 (6 bases). The CDR3 contains 13 residues. V was cut by 5 bases and J by 1 base, with 8 bases left in between. Per germline, CDR1 SEHNR and CDR2 FQNEAQ (reference sequence).

This clonotype was recorded a few times. The chain couples TRBV7-9 to TRBJ2-4, with 13 bases matching TRBD2. Germline CDR1 reads SEHNR; CDR2 reads FQNEAQ (reference sequence). V trimming: 5 bases; J trimming: 14 bases; junction bases outside the gene matches: 9. This CDR3 has 14 residues. The CDR3 DNA reads TGTGCCAGCAGCCTTCCCGGGACTAGCGGGACGGAGTACTTC. Translated, it gives CASSLPGTSGTEYF.

This clonotype occurred many times. The chain uses TRBV7-2 and TRBJ2-5; the D gene is possibly TRBD1 (5 bases). The ends were cut back, 5 bases at V and 2 bases at J, with 12 bases in the middle. The CDR3 contains 14 residues. Looked up from germline, CDR1 is SGHTA and CDR2 is FQGNSA. The CDR3 here is CASSQPPGQETQYF. DNA of the CDR3: TGTGCCAGCAGCCAACCCCCAGGGCAAGAGACCCAGTACTTC.

This chain connects TRBV18 to TRBJ2-3, with TRBD2 as a possible D gene (6 bases). The CDR3 contains 14 residues. Germline CDR1 is KGHSH and CDR2 is LQKENI. V shed 6 bases and J shed 2 bases, with 12 bases lying between them. CDR3 sequence reads: CASSVGGYTDTQYF. The CDR3 DNA follows: TGTGCCAGCTCGGTCGGGGGTTACACAGATACGCAGTATTTT.

This clonotype was picked up many times. The chain couples TRBV29-1 to TRBJ2-5, with 7 bases fitting TRBD1. The V gene end was trimmed by 4 bases and the J gene end by 4 bases; junction bases not matched to a gene: 3. CDR3 length equals 12 residues. CDR1 SQVTM and CDR2 ANQGSEA come from the germline V gene. The CDR3 loop reads CSVATGAETQYF. The CDR3 DNA sequence: TGCAGCGTTGCTACAGGGGCAGAGACCCAGTACTTC.

This clonotype was seen more than once but under ten times. The rearrangement joins TRBV3-2 to TRBJ2-4; TRBD1, the table's D call, was not compared with the DNA. TRBV3-2 is a documented pseudogene. The CDR3 length is 16 residues. The CDR3 DNA reads as TGTGCCAGCAGCCAGACAGGGGTGGGGGCCAAAAACATTCAGTACTTC. Amino acids: CASSQTGVGAKNIQYF.

In this sample, this clonotype turned up many times. The chain is built from TRBV7-6 and TRBJ1-1, with a possible D match to TRBD1 (6 bases). Germline-derived CDR1 and CDR2 are SGHVS and FNYEAQ. CDR3 length equals 13 residues. Trimming removed 4 bases from V and 5 bases from J, with 11 bases in between. CDR3 in DNA: TGTGCCAGCAGCTCCAGGGGAGGGACTGAAGCTTTCTTT. Residues: CASSSRGGTEAFF.

This clonotype was observed many times. V gene TRBV5-4 combines with J gene TRBJ1-1; a weak D match, TRBD1 (6 bases). Deletions cut 4 bases from V and 1 base from J, with 11 bases between. This CDR3 has 14 residues. Germline lookup yields CDR1 SGHNT and CDR2 YYREEE (reference sequence). CDR3 DNA sequence: TGTGCCAGCAGCATGGACAGAACGAACACTGAAGCTTTCTTT. Translated: CASSMDRTNTEAFF.

The V call is TRBV21-1, the J call TRBJ1-5; the table's D call, TRBD1, was not checked against the DNA. TRBV21-1 is a pseudogene. This CDR3 has 18 amino acids. The CDR3 bases are TGTGCCAGCAGCAAAAAGGCGGCGGTTCGGGTAACAAATCAGCCCCAGCATTTT. Translating it yields CASSKKAAVRVTNQPQHF.

The gene calls are TRBV15 and TRBJ1-1; 8 positions match TRBD1. Germline-derived CDR1 and CDR2 are LNHNV and YYDKDF (reference sequence). The CDR3 contains 15 residues. The V gene end was trimmed by 4 bases and the J gene end by 4 bases; junction bases not matched to a gene: 8. The CDR3 reads CATSTQRTGSTEAFF. The CDR3 DNA reads TGTGCCACCAGCACCCAACGGACAGGGAGCACTGAAGCTTTCTTT.

In this sample, this clonotype turned up a few times. The genes are TRBV20-1 and TRBJ1-1; D might be TRBD1 (5 bases). V lost 1 base and J lost 0, with 9 bases in between. Per germline, CDR1 DFQATT and CDR2 SNEGSKA (reference sequence). This CDR3 spans 14 amino acids. CDR3 amino acids: CSARVAGLNTEAFF. CDR3 in DNA: TGCAGTGCTAGAGTGGCAGGGCTGAACACTGAAGCTTTCTTT.

The rearrangement joins TRBV4-3 to TRBJ2-6; D ambiguous. The CDR3 extends over 17 amino acids. The germline CDR1 and CDR2 sequences are LGHNA and YSLEER. V gave up 4 bases and J gave up 0 bases, with 13 bases separating them. The CDR3 nucleotides are TGCGCCAGCAGCCCAACCGATGGGTTCTCTGGGGCCAACGTCCTGACTTTC. Protein sequence: CASSPTDGFSGANVLTF.

This clonotype was observed a few times. The V gene is TRBV12-3 or TRBV12-4, the J gene TRBJ1-5; 8 bases agree with TRBD1. This CDR3 is built from 15 residues. Losses at the gene ends were 6 bases for V and 1 base for J; bases not matched to a gene: 5. The CDR3 sequence: CASRQGGQSNQPQHF. The CDR3 DNA reads TGTGCCAGCAGACAGGGGGGACAAAGCAATCAGCCCCAGCATTTT.

This clonotype was counted ten times or more. This chain connects TRBV5-1 to TRBJ2-1; D not certain. Germline lookup yields CDR1 SGHRS and CDR2 YFSETQ. The CDR3 consists of 13 residues. V was clipped by 0 bases and J by 5 bases, with 6 bases between them. CDR3 in DNA: TGCGCCAGCAGCTTGGCACACAACAATGAGCAGTTCTTC. It is translated as CASSLAHNNEQFF.

At least ten counts were recorded for this clonotype. The rearrangement uses TRBV25-1 and TRBJ1-1, with D possibly being TRBD1 (6 bases). Germline-derived CDR1 and CDR2 are MGHDK and SYGVNS. V lost 2 bases and J lost 7, with 11 bases in between. The CDR3 has 13 amino acids. The CDR3 sequence: CASSEQGYNEAFF. In DNA, the CDR3 is TGTGCCAGCAGTGAACAGGGGTACAATGAAGCTTTCTTT.

At least ten counts were recorded for this clonotype. Mismatch with germline at one junction end may stem from a read error. This sequence joins TRBV6-1 and TRBJ2-7; possible D gene TRBD2, 5 bases. CDR1 MNHNS and CDR2 SASEGT come from the germline V gene. The CDR3 consists of 17 residues. CDR3 protein: CDSRLPREWQGSYEQYF. CDR3 coding DNA: TGTGACAGCAGACTTCCGAGGGAATGGCAAGGCTCCTACGAGCAGTACTTC.

This clonotype was seen at least ten times. The chain couples TRBV5-1 to TRBJ2-5; TRBD1 might be the D (6 bases). The germline V gene has CDR1 SGHRS and CDR2 YFSETQ. V dropped 6 bases and J dropped 1 base, with 16 bases sitting between them. The CDR3 runs 15 residues. The CDR3 spells CASKGKTGIQETQYF. DNA for the CDR3: TGCGCCAGCAAGGGTAAAACAGGGATCCAAGAGACCCAGTACTTC.

This clonotype was found a few times. This rearrangement joins TRBV5-6 to TRBJ2-3; D uncertain. The CDR3 runs 13 residues. Trimming removed 0 bases from V and 4 bases from J, with 6 bases in between. Germline CDR1 SGHDT, CDR2 YYEEEE. CDR3 nucleotides: TGTGCCAGCAGCTTGGGAGGCTCAGATACGCAGTATTTT. This translates into CASSLGGSDTQYF.

This clonotype was seen a few times. The chain combines TRBV5-1 with TRBJ1-1; the match to TRBD1 covers 7 bases. Looked up from germline, CDR1 is SGHRS and CDR2 is YFSETQ. The CDR3 runs 15 residues. Germline trimming cut 2 bases from V and 3 bases from J; bases unmatched to any gene: 7. The CDR3 DNA reads as TGCGCCAGCAGCTTCACAGGGGCGAGGGACACTGAAGCTTTCTTT. Amino acid sequence: CASSFTGARDTEAFF.

V and J are TRBV7-2 and TRBJ1-2; possibly TRBD1 for D (6 bases). Per germline, CDR1 SGHTA and CDR2 FQGNSA. V shed 5 bases and J shed 6 bases, with 19 bases lying between them. The CDR3 spans 15 residues. The CDR3 here is CASSPPRAAGDGYTF. CDR3 nucleotides: TGTGCCAGCAGCCCCCCTAGGGCGGCAGGGGATGGCTACACCTTC.

This rearrangement joins TRBV4-3 to TRBJ1-5, with D maybe TRBD1 (5 bases). V lost 1 base and J 6 bases, leaving 10 bases between the germline ends. The CDR3 is made up of 14 amino acids. Germline CDR1 and CDR2: LGHNA and YSLEER. CDR3 nucleotide sequence: TGCGCCAGCAGCCAAGGGCTGGGGGGTCAGCCCCAGCATTTT. This encodes CASSQGLGGQPQHF.

The gene calls are TRBV5-6 and TRBJ1-5, with D maybe TRBD1 (6 bases). The ends were cut back, 4 bases at V and 6 bases at J, with 17 bases in the middle. Germline V gene sequence: CDR1 SGHDT, CDR2 YYEEEE. The length of the CDR3 is 15 residues. The DNA of the CDR3 is TGTGCCAGCAGCCTGCTAGGCACAGGGACTCAGCCCCAGCATTTT. Translating it yields CASSLLGTGTQPQHF.

This chain uses TRBV5-1 with TRBJ2-7; the D gene could be TRBD1 or TRBD2 (5 bases each). The CDR3 length is 14 residues. Trimming cost V 3 bases and J 2 bases, with 12 bases left between them. Looked up from germline, CDR1 is SGHRS and CDR2 is YFSETQ. The DNA of the CDR3 is TGCGCCAGCAGCTCCTCCGGGACCGCCTACGAGCAGTACTTC. This codes for CASSSSGTAYEQYF.

J is TRBJ1-2 and V is TRBV29-1, with 8 bases that match TRBD1. Germline-derived CDR1 and CDR2 are SQVTM and ANQGSEA. The CDR3 totals 12 residues. With 4 bases clipped from V and 8 bases from J, the junction kept 6 bases outside the gene matches. The DNA of the CDR3 is TGCAGCGTTGGGACAGGGCTAGGAGGCTACACCTTC. It codes for CSVGTGLGGYTF.